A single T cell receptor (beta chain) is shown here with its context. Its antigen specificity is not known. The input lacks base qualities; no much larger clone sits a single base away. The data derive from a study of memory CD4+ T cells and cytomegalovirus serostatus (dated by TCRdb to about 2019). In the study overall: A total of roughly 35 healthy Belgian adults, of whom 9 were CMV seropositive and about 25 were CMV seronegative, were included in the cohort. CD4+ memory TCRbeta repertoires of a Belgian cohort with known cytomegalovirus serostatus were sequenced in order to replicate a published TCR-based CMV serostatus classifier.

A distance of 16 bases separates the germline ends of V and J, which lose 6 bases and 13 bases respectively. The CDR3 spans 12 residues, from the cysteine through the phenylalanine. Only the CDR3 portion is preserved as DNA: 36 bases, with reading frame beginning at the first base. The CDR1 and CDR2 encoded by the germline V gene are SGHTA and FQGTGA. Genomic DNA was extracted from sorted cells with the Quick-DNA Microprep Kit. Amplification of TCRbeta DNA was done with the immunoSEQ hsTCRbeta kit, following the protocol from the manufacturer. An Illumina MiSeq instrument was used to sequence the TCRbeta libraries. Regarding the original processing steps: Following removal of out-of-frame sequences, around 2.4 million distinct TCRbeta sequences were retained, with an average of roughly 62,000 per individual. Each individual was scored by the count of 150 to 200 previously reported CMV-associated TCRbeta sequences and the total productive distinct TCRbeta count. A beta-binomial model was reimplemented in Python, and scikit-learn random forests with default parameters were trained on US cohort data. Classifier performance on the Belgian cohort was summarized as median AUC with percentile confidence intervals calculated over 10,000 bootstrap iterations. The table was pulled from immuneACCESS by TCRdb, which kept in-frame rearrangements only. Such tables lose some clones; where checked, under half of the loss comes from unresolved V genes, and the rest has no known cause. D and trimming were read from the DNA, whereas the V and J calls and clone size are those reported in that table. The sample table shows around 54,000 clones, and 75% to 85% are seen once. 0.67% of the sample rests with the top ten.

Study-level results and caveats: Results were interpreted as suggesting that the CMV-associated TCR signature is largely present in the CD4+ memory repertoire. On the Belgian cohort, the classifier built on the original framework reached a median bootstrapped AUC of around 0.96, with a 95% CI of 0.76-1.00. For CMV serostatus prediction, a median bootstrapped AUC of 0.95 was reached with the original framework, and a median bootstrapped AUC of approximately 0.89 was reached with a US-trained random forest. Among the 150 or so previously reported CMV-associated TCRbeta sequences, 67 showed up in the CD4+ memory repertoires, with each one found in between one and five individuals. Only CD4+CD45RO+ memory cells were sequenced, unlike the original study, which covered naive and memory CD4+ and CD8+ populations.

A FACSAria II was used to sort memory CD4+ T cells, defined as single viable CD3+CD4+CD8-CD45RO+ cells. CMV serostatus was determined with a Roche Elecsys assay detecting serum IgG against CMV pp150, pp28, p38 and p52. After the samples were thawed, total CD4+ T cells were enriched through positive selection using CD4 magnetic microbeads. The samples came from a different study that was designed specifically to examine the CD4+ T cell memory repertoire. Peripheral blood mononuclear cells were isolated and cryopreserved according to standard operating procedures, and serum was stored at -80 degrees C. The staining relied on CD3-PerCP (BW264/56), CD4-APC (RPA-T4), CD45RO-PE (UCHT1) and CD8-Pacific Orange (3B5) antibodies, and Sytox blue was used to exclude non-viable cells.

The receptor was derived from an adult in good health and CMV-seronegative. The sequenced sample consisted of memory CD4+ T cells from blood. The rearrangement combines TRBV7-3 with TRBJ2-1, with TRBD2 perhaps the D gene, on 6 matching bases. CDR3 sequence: CASSFDSGPQFF. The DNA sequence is TGTGCCAGCAGTTTTGATAGCGGCCCTCAGTTCTTC.